The rows below give T cell receptor beta chains drawn from one sample of a study of cytomegalovirus exposure and HLA in healthy donors. Some clones are missing from TCRdb's copy, which holds only in-frame ones; the method was immunoSEQ multiplex PCR. The sample holds 170,000 or so clones, around 78% seen once. Sequencing used PBMCs. The receptors here all came from a woman aged 50 to 60 in good health and CMV-seropositive. The CDR3 runs from the conserved cysteine through the conserved F or W. Each record gives: V gene, J gene, D gene, clone size, CDR3 DNA, CDR3 protein. The D gene is left open where the match is weak. Only part of the rows carry a size: once, few, many, or a class if the clone is expanded.

V: TRBV23-1
J: TRBJ2-5
D: NA
size: once
DNA: TGCGCCAGCAGTCAATCGGGCACAACAGTTCAAGAGACCCAGTACTTC
CDR3: CASSQSGTTVQETQYF

V: TRBV4-1
J: TRBJ2-1
D: NA
size: NA
DNA: TGTGCCAGCAGCCAAGAAAATCACTACAATGAGCAGTTCTTC
CDR3: CASSQENHYNEQFF

V: TRBV5-1
J: TRBJ1-3
D: NA
size: NA
DNA: TGCGCCAGCAGCTTGGCCGACATTAGCTCTGGAAACACCATATATTTT
CDR3: CASSLADISSGNTIYF

V: TRBV7-9
J: TRBJ1-2
D: TRBD1
size: NA
DNA: TGTGCCAGCAGCCCCCTCGACAGGGACGCTGGCTACACCTTC
CDR3: CASSPLDRDAGYTF

V: TRBV5-5
J: TRBJ1-5
D: NA
size: NA
DNA: TGTGCCAGCAGCTTGGACGGGATCAATCAGCCCCAGCATTTT
CDR3: CASSLDGINQPQHF

V: TRBV5-1
J: TRBJ2-1
D: TRBD2
size: NA
DNA: TGCGCCAGCAGCTTGGACCCGGGGGGGCAGTTCTTC
CDR3: CASSLDPGGQFF

V: TRBV6-5
J: TRBJ2-7
D: TRBD1
size: few
DNA: TGTGCCAGCAACAGGGGGCTGGAATACGAGCAGTACTTC
CDR3: CASNRGLEYEQYF

V: TRBV5-1
J: TRBJ2-5
D: NA
size: NA
DNA: TGCGCCAGCAGTTTCGGGGTCCGGACGTCGGAGACCCAGTACTTC
CDR3: CASSFGVRTSETQYF

V: TRBV6-5
J: TRBJ2-5
D: NA
size: NA
DNA: TGTGCCAGCAGTTACTTCAGGGTCCAAGAGACCCAGTACTTC
CDR3: CASSYFRVQETQYF

V: TRBV9
J: TRBJ2-2
D: TRBD2
size: NA
DNA: TGTGCCAGCAGCGTAGTGACTAGCGGAAACACCGGGGAGCTGTTTTTT
CDR3: CASSVVTSGNTGELFF

V: TRBV11-3
J: TRBJ2-6
D: NA
size: NA
DNA: TGTGCCAGCAGCTTAGATAGTGGAGCAGGGGCCAACGTCCTGACTTTC
CDR3: CASSLDSGAGANVLTF

V: TRBV19
J: TRBJ1-5
D: NA
size: NA
DNA: TGTGCCAGCGTCCGGGATCGGAATCAGCCCCAGCATTTT
CDR3: CASVRDRNQPQHF

V: TRBV5-1
J: TRBJ2-4
D: TRBD1
size: NA
DNA: TGCGCCAGCAGCTTGGGGGGCTCAGGGGGTGGAAACATTCAGTACTTC
CDR3: CASSLGGSGGGNIQYF

V: TRBV19
J: TRBJ1-1
D: TRBD1
size: NA
DNA: TGTGCCAGTAGTCTCAGACAGGGGGGCACTGAAGCTTTCTTT
CDR3: CASSLRQGGTEAFF

V: TRBV5-1
J: TRBJ1-3
D: NA
size: NA
DNA: TGCGCCAGCAGCTCCCTAACAGGGACCGGAAACACCATATATTTT
CDR3: CASSSLTGTGNTIYF

V: TRBV2
J: TRBJ2-3
D: NA
size: NA
DNA: TGTGCCAGCAATTGGTTAGGCACAGATACGCAGTATTTT
CDR3: CASNWLGTDTQYF

V: TRBV19
J: TRBJ2-7
D: TRBD2
size: NA
DNA: TGTGCCAGTAGTATGAACGGGGGGTACGAGCAGTACTTC
CDR3: CASSMNGGYEQYF

V: TRBV9
J: TRBJ1-4
D: NA
size: NA
DNA: TGTGCCAGCAGCCCCTCCGGAGGCGAAAAACTGTTTTTT
CDR3: CASSPSGGEKLFF

V: TRBV7-3
J: TRBJ2-5
D: TRBD1
size: NA
DNA: TGTGCCAGCAGCCAGGGACAGTCACAAACAGAGACCCAGTACTTC
CDR3: CASSQGQSQTETQYF

V: TRBV13
J: TRBJ1-4
D: TRBD1
size: NA
DNA: TGTGCCAGCAGCCAACGGTCTGGGACAGGGGAAAAACTGTTTTTT
CDR3: CASSQRSGTGEKLFF